This is a list of T cell receptor beta chains from one sample in a study of cytomegalovirus exposure and HLA in healthy donors. TCRdb's copy holds only in-frame clones and misses some; the assay was immunoSEQ multiplex PCR. The sample has 100,000 to 150,000 clones. The material sequenced was PBMCs. The receptors stem from a woman between 40 and 50 years old in good health and CMV-seronegative. CDR3s include the opening cysteine and the closing phenylalanine or tryptophan. Fields, in order: J gene, V gene, D gene, CDR3 protein, CDR3 DNA. The D gene is left open where the match is weak.

TRBJ2-7 TRBV19 NA CACRRGGSSYEQYF TGTGCCTGCCGGAGGGGGGGGAGCTCCTACGAGCAGTACTTC
TRBJ2-4 TRBV4-3 NA CASSQVSSPRGLAKNIQYF TGCGCCAGCAGCCAAGTCTCTAGTCCTAGGGGACTAGCCAAAAACATTCAGTACTTC
TRBJ1-1 TRBV29-1 NA CSYRKTNTEAFF TGCAGCTACAGGAAAACGAACACTGAAGCTTTCTTT
TRBJ2-5 TRBV5-1 NA CASSIQETQYF TGCGCCAGCAGCATACAAGAGACCCAGTACTTC
TRBJ1-4 TRBV2 TRBD1 CASRPTGAGNEKLFF TGTGCCAGCAGGCCTACAGGGGCTGGTAATGAAAAACTGTTTTTT
TRBJ2-2 TRBV9 NA CASSVGTINTGELFF TGTGCCAGCAGCGTAGGGACTATAAACACCGGGGAGCTGTTTTTT
TRBJ2-7 TRBV11-2 TRBD1 CASSSRDRAEQYF TGTGCCAGCAGCAGCCGGGACAGGGCCGAGCAGTACTTC
TRBJ1-3 TRBV6-6 TRBD1 CASSRQGDGNTIYF TGTGCCAGCAGTAGACAGGGAGATGGAAACACCATATATTTT
TRBJ2-2 TRBV4-3 TRBD2 CASSQDRHSGGARTGELFF TGCGCCAGCAGCCAAGATCGGCATAGCGGGGGGGCGAGAACCGGGGAGCTGTTTTTT
TRBJ1-5 TRBV18 NA CASSPKQDQPQHF TGTGCCAGCTCACCAAAGCAGGATCAGCCCCAGCATTTT
TRBJ2-5 TRBV6-5 TRBD2 CASSYSRGGKETQYF TGTGCCAGCAGTTACTCGCGGGGGGGCAAAGAGACCCAGTACTTC
TRBJ1-2 TRBV4-1 NA CASSQGQSGYGYTF TGCGCCAGCAGCCAAGGACAGTCGGGTTATGGCTACACCTTC
TRBJ1-5 TRBV7-2 NA CAGSRQVQLWQPQHF TGTGCCGGCAGCCGGCAGGTACAGCTATGGCAGCCCCAGCATTTT
TRBJ2-1 TRBV5-4 TRBD2 CASSTILAGAYNEQFF TGTGCCAGCAGCACGATCCTAGCGGGGGCCTACAATGAGCAGTTCTTC
TRBJ1-6 TRBV4-3 NA CASRGQFNSPLHF TGCGCCAGCAGGGGGCAGTTTAATTCACCCCTCCACTTT
TRBJ1-3 TRBV4-3 TRBD1 CASSQGRTGSGNTIYF TGCGCCAGCAGCCAAGGGAGGACAGGCTCTGGAAACACCATATATTTT
TRBJ2-5 TRBV7-3 TRBD1 CASSLNPGGTQYF TGTGCCAGCAGCTTAAATCCAGGGGGGACCCAGTACTTC
TRBJ2-2 TRBV9 TRBD2 CASSAFGGAGELFF TGTGCCAGCAGCGCCTTCGGGGGGGCGGGGGAGCTGTTTTTT
TRBJ2-6 TRBV7-7 TRBD1 CASSLTGGSGANVLTF TGTGCTAGCAGCCTGACAGGGGGCTCTGGGGCCAACGTCCTGACTTTC
TRBJ2-3 TRBV7-2 NA CASSIGQSNTQYF TGTGCCAGCAGCATCGGACAGTCAAATACGCAGTATTTT
TRBJ1-6 TRBV27 TRBD1 CASSFRPTGVGAYNSPLHF TGTGCCAGCAGTTTCCGCCCTACAGGGGTGGGCGCCTATAATTCACCCCTCCACTTT
TRBJ2-1 TRBV4-2 NA CASSQAGPRSGNNEQFF TGTGCCAGCAGCCAAGCTGGGCCTCGATCGGGGAACAATGAGCAGTTCTTC
TRBJ2-1 TRBV7-3 NA CASSFGGGNEQFF TGTGCCAGCAGCTTCGGGGGTGGCAATGAGCAGTTCTTC
TRBJ1-1 TRBV28 NA CASSLFGQNTEAFF TGTGCCAGCAGTTTGTTTGGCCAGAACACTGAAGCTTTCTTT
TRBJ2-5 TRBV2 NA CASSLTRGAETQYF TGTGCCAGCAGCCTCACCCGGGGGGCCGAGACCCAGTACTTC
TRBJ2-5 TRBV6-5 TRBD2 CASSPGLAVRETQYF TGTGCCAGCAGTCCGGGACTAGCGGTCCGGGAGACCCAGTACTTC
TRBJ1-4 TRBV18 TRBD1 CASSFGTGEKLFF TGTGCCAGCTCATTTGGGACAGGTGAAAAACTGTTTTTT
TRBJ1-2 TRBV5-8 TRBD1 CASSPHGQGSYGYTF TGTGCCAGCAGCCCCCACGGACAGGGGAGTTATGGCTACACCTTC
TRBJ1-1 TRBV7-2 NA CASSLYELTGKMSFF TGTGCCAGCAGCCTCTACGAATTAACAGGGAAGATGTCTTTCTTT